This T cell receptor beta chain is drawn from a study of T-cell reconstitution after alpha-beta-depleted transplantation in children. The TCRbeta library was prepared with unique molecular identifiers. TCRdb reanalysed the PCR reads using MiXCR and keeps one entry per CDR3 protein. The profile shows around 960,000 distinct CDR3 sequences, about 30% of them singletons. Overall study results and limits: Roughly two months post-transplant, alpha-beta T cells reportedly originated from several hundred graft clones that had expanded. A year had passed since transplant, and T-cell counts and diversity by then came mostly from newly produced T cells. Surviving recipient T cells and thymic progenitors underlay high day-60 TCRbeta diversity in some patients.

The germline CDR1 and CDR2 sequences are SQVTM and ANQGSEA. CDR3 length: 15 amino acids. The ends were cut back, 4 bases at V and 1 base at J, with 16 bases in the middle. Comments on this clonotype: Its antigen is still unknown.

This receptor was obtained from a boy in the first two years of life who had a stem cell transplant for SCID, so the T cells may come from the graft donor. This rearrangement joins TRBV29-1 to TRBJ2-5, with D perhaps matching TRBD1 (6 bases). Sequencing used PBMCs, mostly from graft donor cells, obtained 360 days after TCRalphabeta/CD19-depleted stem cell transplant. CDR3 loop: CSVVAGALVQETQYF. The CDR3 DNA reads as TGCAGCGTTGTAGCAGGGGCGTTGGTCCAAGAGACCCAGTACTTC.